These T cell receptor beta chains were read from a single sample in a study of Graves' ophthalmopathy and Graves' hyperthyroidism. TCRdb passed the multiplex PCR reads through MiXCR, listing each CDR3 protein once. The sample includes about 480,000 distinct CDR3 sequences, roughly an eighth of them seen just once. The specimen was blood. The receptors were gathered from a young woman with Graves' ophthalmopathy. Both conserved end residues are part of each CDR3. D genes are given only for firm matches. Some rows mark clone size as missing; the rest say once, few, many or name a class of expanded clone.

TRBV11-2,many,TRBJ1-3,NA,CASSLDLGRFGNTIYF,TGTGCCAGCAGCTTAGATCTGGGCAGGTTCGGAAACACCATATATTTT
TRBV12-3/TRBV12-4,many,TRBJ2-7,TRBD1,CASSKQGFEQYF,TGTGCCAGCAGTAAACAGGGGTTCGAGCAGTACTTC
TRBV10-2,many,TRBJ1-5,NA,CASSRAGSYQPQHF,TGCGCCAGCAGTAGGGCAGGGTCTTATCAGCCCCAGCATTTT
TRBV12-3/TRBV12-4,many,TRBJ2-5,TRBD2,CASSLGLAGGTYQETQYF,TGTGCCAGCAGTTTAGGCCTAGCGGGGGGAACGTACCAAGAGACCCAGTACTTC
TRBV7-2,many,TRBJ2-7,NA,CASSPTGDNTYEQYF,TGTGCCAGCAGCCCAACCGGGGACAACACCTACGAGCAGTACTTC
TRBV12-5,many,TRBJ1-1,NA,CASAWVTEAFF,TGTGCTAGCGCCTGGGTCACTGAAGCTTTCTTT
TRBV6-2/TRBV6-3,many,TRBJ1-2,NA,CASTIGENYGYTF,TGTGCCAGCACTATAGGGGAGAACTATGGCTACACCTTC
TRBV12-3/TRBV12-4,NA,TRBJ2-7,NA,CASNPQPTSYEQYF,TGTGCCAGCAACCCGCAGCCCACATCCTACGAGCAGTACTTC
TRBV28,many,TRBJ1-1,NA,CASSLIQSEAFF,TGTGCCAGCAGTTTAATCCAGTCTGAAGCTTTCTTT
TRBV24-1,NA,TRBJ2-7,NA,CATSDFGADRSSGEQYF,TGTGCCACCAGTGATTTTGGGGCCGACAGGTCGTCGGGGGAGCAGTACTTC
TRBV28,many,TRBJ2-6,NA,CASSTYQLGVVSGANVLTF,TGTGCCAGCAGTACCTACCAACTAGGCGTGGTCTCTGGGGCCAACGTCCTGACTTTC
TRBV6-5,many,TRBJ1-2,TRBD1,CASSWTGEGGYTF,TGTGCCAGCAGTTGGACAGGGGAGGGTGGCTACACCTTC
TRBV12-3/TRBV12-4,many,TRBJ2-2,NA,CASASAKWALRIGELFF,TGTGCCAGCGCTTCCGCTAAATGGGCGCTCCGGATCGGGGAGCTGTTTTTT
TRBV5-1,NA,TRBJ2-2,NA,CASSLLAGMNTGELFF,TGCGCCAGCAGCTTGTTGGCGGGGATGAACACCGGGGAGCTGTTTTTT
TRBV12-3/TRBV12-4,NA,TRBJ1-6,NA,CASSFWVGSYNSPLHF,TGTGCCAGCAGTTTTTGGGTCGGCTCCTATAATTCACCCCTCCACTTT
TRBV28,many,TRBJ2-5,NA,CATAQPGNPETQYF,TGTGCCACCGCGCAGCCGGGGAATCCGGAGACCCAGTACTTC
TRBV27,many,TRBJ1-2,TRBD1,CASSLERQGDYGYTF,TGTGCCAGCAGTTTGGAGAGACAGGGGGACTATGGCTACACCTTC
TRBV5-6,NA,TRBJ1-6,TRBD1,CASSLSGTGAVNSPLHF,TGTGCCAGCAGCTTGAGTGGGACAGGGGCCGTTAATTCACCCCTCCACTTT
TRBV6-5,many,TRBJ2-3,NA,CASSYDQYSTDTQYF,TGTGCCAGCAGTTACGATCAGTATAGCACAGATACGCAGTATTTT
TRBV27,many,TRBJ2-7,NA,CASRGTGLSYEQYF,TGTGCCAGCAGAGGTACAGGCCTCTCCTACGAGCAGTACTTC
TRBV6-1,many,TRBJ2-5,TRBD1,CASSVGTGETQYF,TGTGCCAGCAGTGTAGGGACAGGCGAGACCCAGTACTTC
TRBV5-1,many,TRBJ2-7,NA,CASSSGSNYVSYEQYF,TGCGCCAGCAGTTCGGGCAGCAACTACGTATCCTACGAGCAGTACTTC
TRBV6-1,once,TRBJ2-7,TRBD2,CASSEMSGGYWEQYF,TGTGCCAGCAGTGAAATGTCGGGAGGTTATTGGGAGCAGTACTTC
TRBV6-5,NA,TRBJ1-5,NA,CASSYPWTVANQPQHF,TGTGCCAGCAGTTACCCGTGGACAGTAGCAAATCAGCCCCAGCATTTT
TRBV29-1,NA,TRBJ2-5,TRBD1,CSVEDPKQGAPQETEDF,TGCAGCGTTGAAGATCCTAAACAGGGGGCTCCCCAAGAGACCGAGGACTTC
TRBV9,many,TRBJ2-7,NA,CASSVQAATEQYF,TGTGCCAGCAGCGTACAGGCCGCTACAGAGCAGTACTTC
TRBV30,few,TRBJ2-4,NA,CAWSADWYIKYF,TGTGCCTGGAGTGCCGACTGGTACATTAAGTACTTC
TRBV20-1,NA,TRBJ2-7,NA,CSANGLEGAYEQYF,TGCAGTGCGAACGGGCTCGAAGGGGCCTACGAGCAGTACTTC
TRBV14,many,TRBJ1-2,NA,CASSQLYLYGYTF,TGTGCCAGCAGCCAACTCTACTTATATGGCTACACCTTC
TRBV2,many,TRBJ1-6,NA,CAGGVHIPPLHF,TGTGCCGGCGGGGTTCACATTCCACCCCTCCACTTT
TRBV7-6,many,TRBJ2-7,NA,CASTDRGYEQYF,TGTGCCAGCACCGACCGGGGCTACGAGCAGTACTTC
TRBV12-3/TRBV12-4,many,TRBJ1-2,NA,CASSPRAHGYTF,TGTGCCAGCAGTCCACGGGCGCACGGCTACACCTTC
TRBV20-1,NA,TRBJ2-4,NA,CSARRSHSTINIQYF,TGCAGTGCTAGAAGATCCCACAGTACAATAAACATTCAGTACTTC
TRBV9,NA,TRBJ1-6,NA,CASSEWTENSPLHF,TGTGCCAGCAGCGAATGGACCGAGAATTCACCCCTCCACTTT
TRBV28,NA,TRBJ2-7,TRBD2,CAIWGASGREEQYF,TGTGCCATTTGGGGGGCTAGCGGGAGGGAAGAGCAGTACTTC
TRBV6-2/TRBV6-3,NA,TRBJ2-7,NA,CATTNGGAYEQYF,TGTGCCACCACAAACGGGGGTGCCTACGAGCAGTACTTC
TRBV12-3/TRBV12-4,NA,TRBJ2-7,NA,CASSLTDRGNEQYF,TGTGCCAGCAGTTTAACGGACCGGGGAAACGAGCAGTACTTC
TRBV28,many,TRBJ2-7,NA,CASSLVDRGGSYEQYF,TGTGCCAGCAGTTTAGTGGATCGGGGCGGCTCCTACGAGCAGTACTTC
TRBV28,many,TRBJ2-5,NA,CASSLLGAQETQYF,TGTGCCAGCAGTTTATTGGGGGCTCAAGAGACCCAGTACTTC
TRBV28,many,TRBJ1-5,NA,CASSFPEGNQPQHF,TGTGCCAGCAGTTTCCCCGAGGGCAATCAGCCCCAGCATTTT
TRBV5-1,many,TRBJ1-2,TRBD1,CASSASGTGNVYTF,TGCGCCAGCAGCGCCTCCGGGACAGGGAATGTCTACACCTTC
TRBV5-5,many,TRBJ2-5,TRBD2,CASSLSGTQETQYF,TGTGCCAGCAGCTTGAGCGGGACTCAAGAGACCCAGTACTTC
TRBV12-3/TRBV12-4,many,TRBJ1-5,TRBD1,CASSLGDRGLNQPQHF,TGTGCCAGCAGTTTAGGGGACAGGGGGCTCAATCAGCCCCAGCATTTT
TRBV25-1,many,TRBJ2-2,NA,CASRKGTGELFF,TGTGCCAGCAGAAAGGGCACCGGGGAGCTGTTTTTT
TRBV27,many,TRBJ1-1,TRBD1,CASALDRGPNTEAFF,TGTGCCAGCGCATTGGACAGGGGGCCGAACACTGAAGCTTTCTTT
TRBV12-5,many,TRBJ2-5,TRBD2,CASGFGTGTSAVETQYF,TGTGCTAGTGGTTTCGGGACCGGGACTAGCGCTGTAGAGACCCAGTACTTC
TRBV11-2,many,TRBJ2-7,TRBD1,CASSSTRGTGLYEQYF,TGTGCCAGCAGCTCTACGAGGGGGACAGGGCTGTACGAGCAGTACTTC
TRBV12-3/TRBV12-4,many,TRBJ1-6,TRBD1,CASRRTGVDSPLHF,TGTGCCAGCAGAAGGACAGGGGTTGATTCACCCCTCCACTTT
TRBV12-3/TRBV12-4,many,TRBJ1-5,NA,CASTHPGSRSQPQHF,TGTGCCAGCACTCACCCGGGCAGTCGGTCTCAGCCCCAGCATTTT
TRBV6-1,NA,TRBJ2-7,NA,CASSRGVWSEQYF,TGTGCCAGCTCGAGGGGAGTTTGGAGCGAGCAGTACTTC
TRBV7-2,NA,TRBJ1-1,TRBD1,CASSLVQGAVGEAFF,TGTGCCAGCAGCTTAGTTCAGGGGGCGGTGGGTGAAGCTTTCTTT
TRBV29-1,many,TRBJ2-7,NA,CSEGGKQVNYYEQYF,TGCAGCGAGGGGGGTAAACAGGTTAATTACTACGAGCAGTACTTC
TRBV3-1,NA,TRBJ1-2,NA,CASSQRGTYGYTF,TGTGCCAGCAGCCAACGGGGGACCTATGGCTACACCTTC